The 19 T cell receptor beta chains below were found in one sample sequenced in a study of blood T cell repertoires in COVID-19. Clones were read by immunoSEQ multiplex PCR, and TCRdb kept only the in-frame ones, dropping some. Of about 320,000 clones in the sample, roughly 90% were seen once. The specimen was peripheral blood. All receptors come from a woman in her thirties with COVID-19, enrolled during active disease.

The rearrangement joins TRBV28 to TRBJ2-5; 12 bases agree with TRBD2. J lost 1 base, V lost 6 bases, and 15 bases had no gene match. The CDR3 runs to 19 residues. CDR1 and CDR2 from the germline V gene are MDHEN and SYDVKM. The CDR3 nucleotides are TGTGCCAGCAGACCCAGGGGGAAACTAGCGGGGGGATTCCAAGAGACCCAGTACTTC. It codes for CASRPRGKLAGGFQETQYF.

The chain carries TRBV27 and TRBJ2-1; TRBD2 matches 10 bases. This CDR3 spans 16 amino acids. From germline, CDR1 is MNHEY and CDR2 SMNVEV (reference sequence). V lost 2 bases, J lost 9 bases, and 10 bases stayed unmatched. The CDR3 DNA sequence: TGTGCCAGCAGTTTACTACTGGCTAGCGGGGGAGGTGAGCAGTTCTTC. It encodes CASSLLLASGGGEQFF.

V and J are TRBV28 and TRBJ2-7, with 9 bases that match TRBD1. CDR3 length equals 15 residues. Germline CDR1 MDHEN, CDR2 SYDVKM. Trimming removed 2 bases from V and 0 bases from J; junction bases left unmatched: 2. CDR3 residues: CASSLGTGPSYEQYF. Here the CDR3 DNA reads TGTGCCAGCAGTTTAGGGACAGGGCCCTCCTACGAGCAGTACTTC.

Here the CDR3 DNA reads TGCAGCGTGTGCCGGGAGCCTAACTCCGCCAAACTGTTTTTT. Encoded protein: CSVCREPNSAKLFF. J is TRBJ1-4 and V is TRBV29-1; D unresolved. This CDR3 spans 14 amino acids. The germline CDR1 and CDR2 sequences are SQVTM and ANQGSEA. V dropped 6 bases and J dropped 11 bases, with 22 bases sitting between them.

The chain links TRBV12-5 to TRBJ1-3; D might be TRBD1 (6 bases). The germline V gene encodes CDR1 LGHNT and CDR2 FRNRAP. V was pared by 2 bases and J by 1 base, with 12 bases between. The CDR3 extends over 16 amino acids. The CDR3 region is CASGLRTAKSGNTIYF. Here the CDR3 DNA reads TGTGCTAGTGGTTTGCGGACAGCGAAATCTGGAAACACCATATATTTT.

The rearrangement links TRBV11-1 to TRBJ1-1, with 9 nucleotides matching TRBD1. The CDR3 contains 14 residues. Germline CDR1 and CDR2: SGHAT and FQDESV (reference sequence). The trim removed 5 bases at V and 5 bases at J, leaving 6 bases unmatched. DNA for the CDR3: TGTGCCAGCAGCCCCGAGACAGGGGGAACTGAAGCTTTCTTT. Translated: CASSPETGGTEAFF.

The gene calls are TRBV6-2 or TRBV6-3 and TRBJ1-5; 8 nucleotides line up with TRBD1. CDR1 is MNHEY and CDR2 is SVGEGT in the germline V gene. Trimming cost V 6 bases and J 0 bases; bases outside gene matches: 13. The CDR3 spans 18 residues. The CDR3 loop reads CASSHPRTGRYSNQPQHF. The CDR3 DNA reads TGTGCCAGCAGCCATCCTCGGACAGGGCGATATAGCAATCAGCCCCAGCATTTT.

The rearrangement links TRBV11-2 to TRBJ1-6; D possibly corresponds to TRBD1 (6 bases). Looked up from germline, CDR1 is SGHAT and CDR2 is FQNNGV. V was shortened by 3 bases and J by 9 bases, with 15 bases between the two germline ends. The CDR3 loop spans 15 amino acids. CDR3 DNA: TGTGCCAGCAGCTTCGGGTCAGGGGAGGGTTCACCCCTCCACTTT. This sequence encodes CASSFGSGEGSPLHF.

This rearrangement joins TRBV27 to TRBJ1-2, with D possibly matching TRBD1 (5 bases). CDR1 is MNHEY and CDR2 is SMNVEV in the germline V gene (reference sequence). This CDR3 has 13 amino acids. Trimming removed 1 base from V and 6 bases from J, with 9 bases in between. CDR3 sequence reads: CASSLLGGDGYTF. The CDR3 coding sequence is TGTGCCAGCAGTTTATTGGGGGGAGATGGCTACACCTTC.

The V call is TRBV20-1, the J call TRBJ1-2; 7 positions agree with TRBD1. This CDR3 has 13 residues. J lost 4 bases, V lost 3 bases, and 5 bases had no gene match. The germline gives CDR1 DFQATT, CDR2 SNEGSKA (reference sequence). The CDR3 nucleotides read TGCAGTGCTAGTCACAGGGGAACCTATGGCTACACCTTC. Translation: CSASHRGTYGYTF.

This clone is a singleton in its sample. The chain is built from TRBV15 and TRBJ2-2; D is ambiguous. The V end was cut by 0 bases, the J end by 0 bases, with 8 bases between. CDR1 is LNHNV and CDR2 is YYDKDF in the germline V gene (reference sequence). CDR3 length: 16 amino acids. Here the CDR3 reads CATSRDRHTNTGELFF. For the CDR3, the DNA is TGTGCCACCAGCAGAGATCGCCACACGAACACCGGGGAGCTGTTTTTT.

The chain is built from TRBV19 and TRBJ1-4, with 7 positions matching TRBD1. Trimming cost V 3 bases and J 7 bases; bases outside gene matches: 8. The CDR3 contains 15 residues. Looked up from germline, CDR1 is LNHDA and CDR2 is SQIVND (reference sequence). The chain's CDR3 is CASSIIEGAGEKLFF. The DNA for the CDR3 is TGTGCCAGTAGTATTATTGAGGGGGCTGGTGAAAAACTGTTTTTT.

V gene TRBV7-8 combines with J gene TRBJ1-1; 8 bases align to TRBD1. V was pared by 6 bases and J by 3 bases, with 6 bases of the junction left unmatched. Germline values: CDR1 SGHVS, CDR2 FQNEAQ. The CDR3 length is 14 residues. CDR3 DNA sequence: TGTGCCAGCAGTCTTCTGACAGGGGACACTGAAGCTTTCTTT. Translated: CASSLLTGDTEAFF.

This clone was counted once. J is TRBJ2-7 and V is TRBV6-5; 7 bases line up with TRBD1. V was pared by 2 bases and J by 3 bases, with 4 bases of the junction left unmatched. Germline-derived CDR1 and CDR2 are MNHEY and SVGAGI. The CDR3 is 14 amino acids. Here the CDR3 reads CASSYETGDYEQYF. The CDR3 DNA reads TGTGCCAGCAGTTACGAAACAGGGGACTACGAGCAGTACTTC.

V is TRBV3-1 (or the pseudogene TRBV3-2) and J is TRBJ2-5; D call uncertain. V lost 3 bases, J lost 3 bases, and 11 bases lay in between. The CDR3 is made up of 14 amino acids. Looked up from germline, CDR1 is LGHDT and CDR2 is YNNKEL (reference sequence). In DNA form, the CDR3 reads TGTGCCAGCAGCCACCACCAGGCAAAAGAGACCCAGTACTTC. It is translated as CASSHHQAKETQYF.

In regard to this clone: This CDR3 is also generated by other DNA sequences in the sample. This chain uses TRBV27 with TRBJ1-1, with TRBD1 matching 9 bases. CDR1 and CDR2 from the germline V gene are MNHEY and SMNVEV (reference sequence). This CDR3 is 15 amino acids long. The V segment lost 3 bases and the J segment 2 bases; nucleotides outside the gene matches: 4. CDR3 in amino acids: CASSFGTGGNTEAFF. The CDR3 DNA sequence: TGTGCCAGCAGTTTCGGAACAGGGGGCAACACTGAAGCTTTCTTT.

This clone was counted once. V is TRBV19 and J is TRBJ2-1, with 16 bases identical to TRBD2. Looked up from germline, CDR1 is LNHDA and CDR2 is SQIVND (reference sequence). CDR3 length: 19 residues. Trimming cost V 3 bases and J 7 bases; bases outside gene matches: 12. CDR3 coding DNA: TGTGCCAGTAGTATCCAGGGACTAGCGGGGGGGCGCGTAAGTAATGAGCAGTTCTTC. Translating gives CASSIQGLAGGRVSNEQFF.

The CDR3 nucleotides are TGTGCCAGCACCCAGGGTAGCGGGGGCGGTACGCAGTATTTT. It codes for CASTQGSGGGTQYF. This chain joins TRBV7-2 and TRBJ2-3, with TRBD2 identical over 9 bases. Unmatched junction bases numbered 10, after V lost 7 bases and J lost 8 bases. This CDR3 spans 14 amino acids. The germline gives CDR1 SGHTA, CDR2 FQGNSA. Filled out from reference TRBV7-2 and TRBJ2-3, the complete variable domain reads GAGVSQSPSNKVTEKGKDVELRCDPISGHTALYWYRQSLGQGLEFLIYFQGNSAPDKSGLPSDRFSAERTGGSVSTLTIQRTQQEDSAVYLCASTQGSGGGTQYFGPGTRLTVL.

Details on this clone: The sample carries other DNA sequences with the same CDR3. The chain recombines TRBV24-1 with TRBJ1-2; perhaps TRBD1 as D (5 bases). The ends were cut back, 4 bases at V and 5 bases at J, with 10 bases in the middle. The CDR3 sequence is 13 residues long. Looked up from germline, CDR1 is KGHDR and CDR2 is SFDVKD. CDR3 DNA sequence: TGTGCCACCAGTGAGGGTCAGGGTTATGGCTACACCTTC. Translating gives CATSEGQGYGYTF.